This T cell receptor (beta chain) was captured in a study of neurological immune-mediated disorders. Findings and limits, study-wide: The greatest TCR clonal expansion occurred in HTLV-1-associated myelopathy and the least in multiple sclerosis, which fell below healthy controls.

V shed 1 base and J shed 5 bases, with 8 bases lying between them. The V gene's germline CDR1 is SEHNR and CDR2 FQNEAQ (reference sequence). The CDR3 has 13 residues. Unsorted libraries were prepared from 2 million PBMCs held at -80 C. In its sample, this clonotype was seen many times. What it recognizes is unknown. Template-switch 5'RACE cDNA synthesis added a 10-nucleotide unique molecular identifier. MiXCR, run by TCRdb on the 5' RACE reads, gives a single entry per CDR3 protein. The sample has 40,000 to 45,000 distinct CDR3 sequences, more than 9.5% seen once; the top ten hold roughly 1.2%. Sequencing was performed on PBMCs. This clonotype was obtained from a female donor in good health. The chain couples TRBV7-9 to TRBJ1-1; unclear D gene. CDR3 sequence (DNA): TGTGCCAGCAGCTTAGTGTCGGAGACTGAAGCTTTCTTT. Its translation: CASSLVSETEAFF.